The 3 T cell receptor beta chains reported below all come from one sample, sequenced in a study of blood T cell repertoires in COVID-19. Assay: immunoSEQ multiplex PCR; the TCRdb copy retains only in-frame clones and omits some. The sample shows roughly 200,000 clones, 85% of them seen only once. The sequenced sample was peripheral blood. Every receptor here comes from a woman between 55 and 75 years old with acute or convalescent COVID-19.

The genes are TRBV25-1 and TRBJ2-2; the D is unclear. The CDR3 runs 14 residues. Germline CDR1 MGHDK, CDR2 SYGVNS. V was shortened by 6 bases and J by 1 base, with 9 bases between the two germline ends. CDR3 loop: CASREELNTGELFF. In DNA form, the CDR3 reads TGTGCCAGCAGAGAGGAGTTGAACACCGGGGAGCTGTTTTTT.

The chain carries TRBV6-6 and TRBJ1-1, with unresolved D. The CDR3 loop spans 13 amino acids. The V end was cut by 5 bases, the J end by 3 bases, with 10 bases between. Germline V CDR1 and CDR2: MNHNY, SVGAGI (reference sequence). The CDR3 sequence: CASSAVSHTEAFF. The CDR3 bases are TGTGCCAGCAGTGCGGTTAGTCACACTGAAGCTTTCTTT.

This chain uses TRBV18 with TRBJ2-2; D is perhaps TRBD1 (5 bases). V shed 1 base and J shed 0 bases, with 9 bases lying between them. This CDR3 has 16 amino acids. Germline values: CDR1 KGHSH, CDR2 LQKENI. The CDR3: CASSPRRVSNTGELFF. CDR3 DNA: TGTGCCAGCTCACCACGCAGGGTCTCGAACACCGGGGAGCTGTTTTTT.